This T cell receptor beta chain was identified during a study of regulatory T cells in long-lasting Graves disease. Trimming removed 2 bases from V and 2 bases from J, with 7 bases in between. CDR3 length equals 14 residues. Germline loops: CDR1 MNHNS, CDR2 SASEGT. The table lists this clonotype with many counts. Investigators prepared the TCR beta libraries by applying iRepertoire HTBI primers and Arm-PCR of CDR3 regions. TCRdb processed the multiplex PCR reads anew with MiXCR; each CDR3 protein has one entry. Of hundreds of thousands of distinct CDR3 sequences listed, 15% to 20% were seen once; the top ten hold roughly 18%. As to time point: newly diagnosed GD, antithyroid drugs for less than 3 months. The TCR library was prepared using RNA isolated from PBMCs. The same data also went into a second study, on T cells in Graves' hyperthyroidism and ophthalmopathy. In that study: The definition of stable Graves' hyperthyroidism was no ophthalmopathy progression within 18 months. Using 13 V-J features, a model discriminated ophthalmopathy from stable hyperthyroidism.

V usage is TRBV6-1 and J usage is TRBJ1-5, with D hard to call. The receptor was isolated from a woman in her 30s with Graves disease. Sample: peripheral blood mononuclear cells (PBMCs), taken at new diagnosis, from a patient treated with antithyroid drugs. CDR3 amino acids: CASSEITGNQPQHF. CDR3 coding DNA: TGTGCCAGCAGTGAAATCACTGGCAATCAGCCCCAGCATTTT.